Shown below are 13 T cell receptor beta chains from a single sample sequenced in a study of cytomegalovirus exposure and HLA in healthy donors. Researchers ran the PCR with 60 Vbeta and 13 Jbeta primers. Sequenced by immunoSEQ multiplex PCR; TCRdb stores in-frame clones only, minus some. The sample lists 180,000 or so clones; approximately 78% were seen once. The sample consisted of PBMCs. These receptors were obtained from a human donor in good health.

This chain uses TRBV9 with TRBJ2-3; 8 bases match TRBD2. With V trimmed by 0 bases and J by 2 bases, 14 bases remained unmatched. The CDR3 has 19 amino acids. Germline loops: CDR1 SGDLS, CDR2 YYNGEE. CDR3: CASSVDDGGAWGVTDTQYF. Here the CDR3 DNA reads TGTGCCAGCAGCGTAGATGACGGGGGGGCCTGGGGTGTCACAGATACGCAGTATTTT.

The chain uses TRBV5-5 and TRBJ2-3; D perhaps matches TRBD1 (6 bases). This CDR3 comprises 15 residues. V lost 4 bases and J lost 2, with 14 bases in between. Germline V CDR1 and CDR2: SGHKS, YYEKEE (reference sequence). The DNA for the CDR3 is TGTGCCAGCAGCCCGTTGGGGGACACCACAGATACGCAGTATTTT. As protein: CASSPLGDTTDTQYF.

This clone came up a few times. The chain links TRBV6-4 to TRBJ2-1; 9 bases fit TRBD1. The J segment lost 5 bases and the V segment lost 2 bases, leaving 4 bases of the junction unmatched. CDR1 and CDR2 from the germline V gene are MRHNA and SNTAGT. CDR3 length equals 15 residues. The CDR3 reads CASSDSRTGDNEQFF. The CDR3 nucleotides are TGTGCCAGCAGTGACAGCAGGACAGGGGACAATGAGCAGTTCTTC.

The genes are TRBV30 and TRBJ1-3; no clear D. V lost 0 bases to trimming and J lost 0 bases, with 12 bases between them. CDR1 and CDR2 (germline): GTSNPN, SVGIG (reference sequence). The CDR3 extends over 16 amino acids. CDR3 protein: CAWSVSGFSSGNTIYF. DNA of the CDR3: TGTGCCTGGAGTGTATCAGGATTTTCCTCTGGAAACACCATATATTTT.

The chain links TRBV18 to TRBJ1-3; D gene uncertain. Trimming removed 5 bases from V and 0 bases from J, with 14 bases in between. Germline lookup yields CDR1 KGHSH and CDR2 LQKENI. This CDR3 has 16 residues. The CDR3 coding sequence is TGTGCCAGCTCATCACGCAGACTCCTCTCTGGAAACACCATATATTTT. The encoded protein is CASSSRRLLSGNTIYF. Combining the CDR3 with reference TRBV18 and TRBJ1-3 gives the whole variable domain NAGVMQNPRHLVRRRGQEARLRCSPMKGHSHVYWYRQLPEEGLKFMVYLQKENIIDESGMPKERFSAEFPKEGPSILRIQQVVRGDSAAYFCASSSRRLLSGNTIYFGEGSWLTVV.

The V gene is TRBV6-5, the J gene TRBJ1-5; 10 bases map to TRBD1. Germline V gives CDR1 MNHEY, CDR2 SVGAGI. CDR3 length: 15 amino acids. The trim removed 7 bases at V and 2 bases at J, leaving 5 bases unmatched. CDR3 DNA sequence: TGTGCCAGCACCGAGGACAGGGGGGGCAATCAGCCCCAGCATTTT. Its protein product is CASTEDRGGNQPQHF.

This clone has just a few counts. CDR3 bases: TGTGCCAGCAGTTCCTTGGGGGCCGGACCTAACTATGGCTACACCTTC. It translates to CASSSLGAGPNYGYTF. The rearrangement uses TRBV27 and TRBJ1-2, with D perhaps matching TRBD1 (6 bases). The V end lost 4 bases, the J end lost 0 bases, and 15 bases lay between the germline ends. Germline assignment: CDR1 MNHEY and CDR2 SMNVEV (reference sequence). This CDR3 comprises 16 residues.

CDR3 nucleotides: TGTGCCAGCAAGGGACTAGCTACAGATACGCAGTATTTT. As protein: CASKGLATDTQYF. V gene TRBV6-1 combines with J gene TRBJ2-3, with 9 positions matching TRBD2. Trimming took 7 bases from V and 3 from J; bases not matched to a gene: 2. CDR1 and CDR2 from the germline V gene are MNHNS and SASEGT. The CDR3 loop spans 13 amino acids.

The chain carries TRBV25-1 and TRBJ1-2, with TRBD1 matching over 11 bases. This CDR3 spans 14 amino acids. V trimming: 6 bases; J trimming: 7 bases; junction bases outside the gene matches: 7. Looked up from germline, CDR1 is MGHDK and CDR2 is SYGVNS. CDR3 region: CASRPGQGVGGYTF. CDR3 nucleotide sequence: TGTGCCAGCAGACCGGGACAGGGGGTTGGTGGCTACACCTTC.

This clone appeared a few times. This chain links TRBV6-5 with TRBJ1-1; 7 bases map to TRBD1. In germline, CDR1 is MNHEY, CDR2 SVGAGI. The junction had 8 bases not matched to a gene; V was cut back by 6 bases and J by 1 base. This CDR3 contains 15 residues. CDR3 residues: CASRPQGTANTEAFF. In nucleotides, the CDR3 is TGTGCCAGCAGACCACAAGGGACAGCGAACACTGAAGCTTTCTTT.

This clone occurred once. Other DNA variants within this sample encode the same CDR3. This chain connects TRBV27 to TRBJ1-5; 7 nucleotides match TRBD1. This CDR3 has 15 amino acids. V dropped 6 bases and J dropped 0; count of bases not matched to a gene: 5. Germline V gives CDR1 MNHEY, CDR2 SMNVEV (reference sequence). The CDR3 region has the DNA TGTGCCAGCAGGCCTGGGACAGTTAGCAATCAGCCCCAGCATTTT. Protein: CASRPGTVSNQPQHF.

This chain links TRBV19 with TRBJ1-2, with 7 nucleotides matching TRBD1. V trimming: 2 bases; J trimming: 5 bases; junction bases outside the gene matches: 2. Germline loops: CDR1 LNHDA, CDR2 SQIVND (reference sequence). The length of the CDR3 is 13 residues. The CDR3 loop is CASSITGDYGYTF. The CDR3 DNA reads TGTGCCAGTAGTATAACAGGGGATTATGGCTACACCTTC.

V is TRBV6-4 and J is TRBJ2-1, with TRBD1 as a possible D gene (6 bases). CDR3 size: 16 residues. From germline, CDR1 is MRHNA and CDR2 SNTAGT. Trimming cost V 2 bases and J 0 bases, with 11 bases left between them. As DNA, the CDR3 is TGTGCCAGCAGTGACCAGGGGACAAGCTCCTACAATGAGCAGTTCTTC. Amino acid sequence: CASSDQGTSSYNEQFF.